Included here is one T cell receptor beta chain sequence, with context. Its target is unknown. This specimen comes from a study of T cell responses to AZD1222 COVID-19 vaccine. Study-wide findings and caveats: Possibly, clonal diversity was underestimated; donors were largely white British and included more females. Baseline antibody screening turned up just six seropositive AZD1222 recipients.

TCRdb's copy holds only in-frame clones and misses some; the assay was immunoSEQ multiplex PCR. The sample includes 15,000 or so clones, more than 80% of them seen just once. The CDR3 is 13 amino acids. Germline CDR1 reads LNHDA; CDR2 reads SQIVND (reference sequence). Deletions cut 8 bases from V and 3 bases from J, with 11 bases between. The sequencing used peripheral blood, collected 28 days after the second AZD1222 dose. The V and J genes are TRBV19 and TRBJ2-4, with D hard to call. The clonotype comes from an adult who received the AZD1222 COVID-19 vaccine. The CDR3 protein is CASSTSGKNIQYF. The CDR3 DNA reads TGTGCCAGTTCAACAAGTGGCAAAAACATTCAGTACTTC.